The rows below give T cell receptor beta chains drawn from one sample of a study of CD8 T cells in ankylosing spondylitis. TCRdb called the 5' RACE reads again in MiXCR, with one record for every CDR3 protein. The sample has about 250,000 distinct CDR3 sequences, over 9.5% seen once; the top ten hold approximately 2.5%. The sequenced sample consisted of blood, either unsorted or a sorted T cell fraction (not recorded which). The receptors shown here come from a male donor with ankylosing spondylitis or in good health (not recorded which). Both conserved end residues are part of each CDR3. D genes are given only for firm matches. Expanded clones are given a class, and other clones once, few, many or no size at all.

cdr3_aa: CASDGSSYNEQFF
cdr3_nt: TGTGCCTCTGACGGTAGCTCCTACAATGAGCAGTTCTTC
j_call: TRBJ2-1
d_call: .
v_call: TRBV2
clone_size: many

cdr3_aa: CASSLWSLTGDEQYF
cdr3_nt: TGTGCCAGCAGCTTATGGTCCCTCACTGGGGACGAGCAGTACTTC
j_call: TRBJ2-7
d_call: .
v_call: TRBV7-2
clone_size: .

cdr3_aa: CSVAEASRTGELFF
cdr3_nt: TGCAGCGTTGCCGAGGCCAGCCGCACCGGGGAGCTGTTTTTT
j_call: TRBJ2-2
d_call: .
v_call: TRBV29-1
clone_size: many

cdr3_aa: CSARDPPGRDSPLHF
cdr3_nt: TGCAGTGCTAGAGATCCCCCGGGGCGCGATTCACCCCTCCACTTT
j_call: TRBJ1-6
d_call: .
v_call: TRBV20-1
clone_size: many

cdr3_aa: CSVASDYNSPLHF
cdr3_nt: TGCAGCGTTGCGTCTGATTATAATTCACCCCTCCACTTT
j_call: TRBJ1-6
d_call: .
v_call: TRBV29-1
clone_size: many

cdr3_aa: CASSIQGFGGSPLHF
cdr3_nt: TGTGCCAGCAGCATCCAGGGCTTCGGTGGTTCACCCCTCCACTTT
j_call: TRBJ1-6
d_call: .
v_call: TRBV7-9
clone_size: many

cdr3_aa: CASSLSSGVGGELFF
cdr3_nt: TGTGCCAGCAGCCTATCCTCGGGGGTTGGCGGGGAGCTGTTTTTT
j_call: TRBJ2-2
d_call: .
v_call: TRBV7-2
clone_size: .

cdr3_aa: CASSYSQGIGELFF
cdr3_nt: TGTGCCAGCAGTTACTCTCAGGGGATCGGGGAGCTGTTTTTT
j_call: TRBJ2-2
d_call: .
v_call: TRBV6-5
clone_size: many

cdr3_aa: CASGPGLTDTQYF
cdr3_nt: TGTGCCAGCGGCCCGGGACTCACAGATACGCAGTATTTT
j_call: TRBJ2-3
d_call: .
v_call: TRBV4-2
clone_size: .

cdr3_aa: CASTSGTETYEQYF
cdr3_nt: TGTGCCAGCACCTCCGGGACAGAGACCTACGAGCAGTACTTC
j_call: TRBJ2-7
d_call: TRBD1
v_call: TRBV7-2
clone_size: many

cdr3_aa: CASSQYGPGQLTDTQYF
cdr3_nt: TGTGCCAGCAGCCAATATGGCCCGGGACAGCTCACAGATACGCAGTATTTT
j_call: TRBJ2-3
d_call: TRBD1
v_call: TRBV14
clone_size: few

cdr3_aa: CASSPPSGNTIYF
cdr3_nt: TGTGCCAGCAGCCCGCCTTCAGGAAACACCATATATTTT
j_call: TRBJ1-3
d_call: .
v_call: TRBV7-9
clone_size: few

cdr3_aa: CASSPPGGARGETQYF
cdr3_nt: TGTGCCAGCTCACCTCCAGGGGGCGCGAGAGGGGAGACCCAGTACTTC
j_call: TRBJ2-5
d_call: TRBD1
v_call: TRBV18
clone_size: many

cdr3_aa: CASSSIIDTEAFF
cdr3_nt: TGCGCCAGCAGCTCGATCATCGACACTGAAGCTTTCTTT
j_call: TRBJ1-1
d_call: .
v_call: TRBV5-1
clone_size: many

cdr3_aa: CASSETSGRSNTGELFF
cdr3_nt: TGTGCCAGCAGTGAAACTAGCGGGAGATCGAACACCGGGGAGCTGTTTTTT
j_call: TRBJ2-2
d_call: TRBD2
v_call: TRBV12-3/TRBV12-4
clone_size: many

cdr3_aa: CASSPGRGELFF
cdr3_nt: TGTGCCAGCAGTCCGGGCCGGGGGGAGCTGTTTTTT
j_call: TRBJ2-2
d_call: .
v_call: TRBV12-3/TRBV12-4
clone_size: many

cdr3_aa: CSATGGSSSGELFF
cdr3_nt: TGCAGCGCGACCGGCGGGAGTAGCTCCGGGGAGCTGTTTTTT
j_call: TRBJ2-2
d_call: TRBD2
v_call: TRBV29-1
clone_size: .

cdr3_aa: CSARDLGERNEQFF
cdr3_nt: TGCAGTGCTAGAGATCTGGGAGAAAGGAATGAGCAGTTCTTC
j_call: TRBJ2-1
d_call: .
v_call: TRBV20-1
clone_size: many

cdr3_aa: CASSESAGAYNEQFF
cdr3_nt: TGCGCCAGCAGTGAGTCCGCGGGGGCGTACAATGAGCAGTTCTTC
j_call: TRBJ2-1
d_call: .
v_call: TRBV10-1
clone_size: many

cdr3_aa: CATSDDSSGRSSYNEQFF
cdr3_nt: TGTGCCACCAGTGATGACTCTTCAGGGAGGAGCTCCTACAATGAGCAGTTCTTC
j_call: TRBJ2-1
d_call: .
v_call: TRBV24-1
clone_size: many

cdr3_aa: CASRLSGTGGEQYF
cdr3_nt: TGTGCCAGCAGACTTTCCGGGACAGGCGGCGAGCAGTACTTC
j_call: TRBJ2-7
d_call: TRBD1
v_call: TRBV12-3/TRBV12-4
clone_size: .

cdr3_aa: CSGKRGGNEQFF
cdr3_nt: TGCAGTGGAAAGCGGGGCGGGAATGAGCAGTTCTTC
j_call: TRBJ2-1
d_call: TRBD2
v_call: TRBV20-1
clone_size: many

cdr3_aa: CASSWDGYYGYTF
cdr3_nt: TGTGCCAGCAGCTGGGACGGCTACTATGGCTACACCTTC
j_call: TRBJ1-2
d_call: .
v_call: TRBV12-3/TRBV12-4
clone_size: .

cdr3_aa: CSAREGAREQYF
cdr3_nt: TGCAGTGCTAGAGAGGGGGCCCGGGAGCAGTACTTC
j_call: TRBJ2-7
d_call: .
v_call: TRBV20-1
clone_size: many

cdr3_aa: CASSQERFGESGANVLTF
cdr3_nt: TGCGCCAGCAGCCAAGAAAGGTTTGGGGAGTCTGGGGCCAACGTCCTGACTTTC
j_call: TRBJ2-6
d_call: .
v_call: TRBV4-1
clone_size: many

cdr3_aa: CASSREDGQTSPLHF
cdr3_nt: TGCGCCAGCAGCCGGGAGGATGGCCAGACTTCACCCCTCCACTTT
j_call: TRBJ1-6
d_call: .
v_call: TRBV5-1
clone_size: many

cdr3_aa: CASSVRTPNTGELFF
cdr3_nt: TGTGCCAGCAGTGTGCGGACACCGAACACCGGGGAGCTGTTTTTT
j_call: TRBJ2-2
d_call: .
v_call: TRBV6-1
clone_size: many

cdr3_aa: CSVEVGESYGYTF
cdr3_nt: TGCAGCGTTGAAGTCGGGGAAAGCTATGGCTACACCTTC
j_call: TRBJ1-2
d_call: .
v_call: TRBV29-1
clone_size: many

cdr3_aa: CASSPTGVGTGYTF
cdr3_nt: TGTGCCAGCAGTCCTACAGGGGTAGGTACTGGCTACACCTTC
j_call: TRBJ1-2
d_call: TRBD1
v_call: TRBV12-3/TRBV12-4
clone_size: .

cdr3_aa: CASSSEAVNTEAFF
cdr3_nt: TGTGCCAGCAGCTCCGAAGCCGTAAACACTGAAGCTTTCTTT
j_call: TRBJ1-1
d_call: .
v_call: TRBV7-6
clone_size: few

cdr3_aa: CASSPGGLPPYEQYF
cdr3_nt: TGCGCCAGCAGCCCTGGCGGCTTGCCCCCCTACGAGCAGTACTTC
j_call: TRBJ2-7
d_call: .
v_call: TRBV5-1
clone_size: few

cdr3_aa: CASSVRQGTGELFF
cdr3_nt: TGTGCCAGCAGCGTTCGACAGGGGACCGGGGAGCTGTTTTTT
j_call: TRBJ2-2
d_call: TRBD1
v_call: TRBV9
clone_size: few

cdr3_aa: CASSLDGEKLFF
cdr3_nt: TGTGCCAGCAGCTTAGATGGGGAAAAACTGTTTTTT
j_call: TRBJ1-4
d_call: .
v_call: TRBV7-9
clone_size: .

cdr3_aa: CASKGRVRTEAFF
cdr3_nt: TGTGCCAGCAAAGGGAGGGTAAGGACTGAAGCTTTCTTT
j_call: TRBJ1-1
d_call: .
v_call: TRBV6-1
clone_size: .

cdr3_aa: CASSLAVGDNEQFF
cdr3_nt: TGTGCCAGCAGCTTAGCCGTAGGGGACAATGAGCAGTTCTTC
j_call: TRBJ2-1
d_call: .
v_call: TRBV7-9
clone_size: few

cdr3_aa: CASSSLGGGNTEAFF
cdr3_nt: TGTGCCAGCAGCTCCCTAGGGGGAGGCAACACTGAAGCTTTCTTT
j_call: TRBJ1-1
d_call: .
v_call: TRBV7-8
clone_size: many

cdr3_aa: CASSLRRGGSYEQYF
cdr3_nt: TGTGCCAGCAGTCTCCGACGGGGGGGATCCTACGAGCAGTACTTC
j_call: TRBJ2-7
d_call: TRBD2
v_call: TRBV28
clone_size: many

cdr3_aa: CASRPPGTGSTDTQYF
cdr3_nt: TGCGCCAGCAGACCTCCCGGGACAGGCAGCACAGATACGCAGTATTTT
j_call: TRBJ2-3
d_call: TRBD1
v_call: TRBV5-1
clone_size: many

cdr3_aa: CASSTTLETQYF
cdr3_nt: TGTGCCAGCAGCACAACGTTGGAGACCCAGTACTTC
j_call: TRBJ2-5
d_call: .
v_call: TRBV7-2
clone_size: many

cdr3_aa: CASSVGDVWDNEQFF
cdr3_nt: TGCGCCAGCAGCGTCGGAGACGTATGGGACAATGAGCAGTTCTTC
j_call: TRBJ2-1
d_call: .
v_call: TRBV5-1
clone_size: many

cdr3_aa: CASSLRVKSGDEKLFF
cdr3_nt: TGTGCCAGCAGTTTACGGGTCAAGAGCGGTGATGAAAAACTGTTTTTT
j_call: TRBJ1-4
d_call: .
v_call: TRBV12-3/TRBV12-4
clone_size: many

cdr3_aa: CSARPQGTSAFNEQFF
cdr3_nt: TGCAGTGCTAGACCTCAGGGGACTAGCGCCTTCAATGAGCAGTTCTTC
j_call: TRBJ2-1
d_call: TRBD2
v_call: TRBV20-1
clone_size: many

cdr3_aa: CSVSRDRDYEQYF
cdr3_nt: TGCAGCGTGTCCCGGGACAGGGACTACGAGCAGTACTTC
j_call: TRBJ2-7
d_call: TRBD1
v_call: TRBV29-1
clone_size: few

cdr3_aa: CASSFARTGGDEKLFF
cdr3_nt: TGCGCCAGCAGCTTCGCTAGGACAGGGGGAGACGAAAAACTGTTTTTT
j_call: TRBJ1-4
d_call: TRBD1
v_call: TRBV5-1
clone_size: many

cdr3_aa: CASSQDPSYNEQFF
cdr3_nt: TGTGCCAGCAGCCAAGACCCTTCCTACAATGAGCAGTTCTTC
j_call: TRBJ2-1
d_call: .
v_call: TRBV3-1
clone_size: many

cdr3_aa: CASSEGPVGGYTF
cdr3_nt: TGTGCCAGCAGTGAGGGGCCGGTGGGAGGCTACACCTTC
j_call: TRBJ1-2
d_call: .
v_call: TRBV2
clone_size: .

cdr3_aa: CASSPSGAGGYEQYF
cdr3_nt: TGCGCCAGCAGCCCCAGCGGGGCGGGAGGCTACGAGCAGTACTTC
j_call: TRBJ2-7
d_call: TRBD2
v_call: TRBV5-1
clone_size: many

cdr3_aa: CSARGIKGGRNTEAFF
cdr3_nt: TGCAGTGCTAGGGGGATTAAAGGGGGCAGGAACACTGAAGCTTTCTTT
j_call: TRBJ1-1
d_call: TRBD1
v_call: TRBV20-1
clone_size: many

cdr3_aa: CASLLAGGSTDTQYF
cdr3_nt: TGCGCCAGTCTGTTAGCGGGGGGTTCCACAGATACGCAGTATTTT
j_call: TRBJ2-3
d_call: TRBD2
v_call: TRBV5-1
clone_size: many

cdr3_aa: CASSGTSGPNYNEQFF
cdr3_nt: TGTGCCAGCAGTGGGACTAGCGGGCCGAATTACAATGAGCAGTTCTTC
j_call: TRBJ2-1
d_call: TRBD2
v_call: TRBV12-3/TRBV12-4
clone_size: many

cdr3_aa: CASNPRRINHGTSSFFSYEQYF
cdr3_nt: TGTGCCAGCAACCCCCGCAGAATAAACCACGGGACTAGCTCATTCTTTTCCTACGAGCAGTACTTC
j_call: TRBJ2-7
d_call: .
v_call: TRBV5-2
clone_size: many

cdr3_aa: CAWSRDRPQADHGYTF
cdr3_nt: TGTGCCTGGAGTAGGGACAGGCCCCAGGCGGATCATGGCTACACCTTC
j_call: TRBJ1-2
d_call: TRBD1
v_call: TRBV30
clone_size: .